Reported below is one T cell receptor beta chain. Its antigen is currently unknown. The sample comes from a study of monozygotic twins with inflammatory bowel disease. Whole-study findings and limits: Relative clonotype sharing with others was diminished in IBD patients versus healthy twins, particularly with disease activity. Part of the variability in patient repertoires may have come from differing immunosuppressive treatments.

Using the 5' RACE reads, TCRdb records one entry per CDR3 protein without DNA. The table for this sample gives 200,000 to 250,000 distinct CDR3 sequences. The specimen was blood. The sequence was obtained from a human donor with ulcerative colitis or Crohn's disease, or a healthy co-twin of an affected twin (not recorded which).

This CDR3 is CASSPKEGMNTEAFF. The chain joins TRBV18 to TRBJ1-1. CDR1 is KGHSH and CDR2 is LQKENI in the germline V gene. CDR3 length: 15 residues.